The 3 T cell receptor beta chains below come from one sample, sequenced in a study of intratumoral heterogeneity in liver cancer. Clones were read by immunoSEQ multiplex PCR, and TCRdb kept only the in-frame ones, dropping some. The sample consists of a few thousand clones, around 75% of them appearing once. Multiple geographically separated regions of the hepatocellular carcinoma nodule were sampled separately. Sequencing used tumor tissue, obtained before any cancer treatment. The receptors come from a woman in her seventies with hepatocellular carcinoma.

This clone was found a few times. DNA of the CDR3: TGTGCCAGCAGCTCCAGGACGCGTCAGGGGACTAGGCACGAGCAGTACTTC. Translated: CASSSRTRQGTRHEQYF. This sequence joins TRBV5-4 and TRBJ2-7; 8 nucleotides match TRBD2. CDR1 is SGHNT and CDR2 is YYREEE in the germline V gene (reference sequence). V lost 3 bases to trimming and J lost 5 bases; unmatched junction nucleotides: 16. CDR3 size: 17 residues.

This clone counts as large (0.1 to 1%). The chain combines TRBV9 with TRBJ1-2; 8 bases are shared with TRBD1. V shed 4 bases and J 3 bases; nucleotides not matched to a gene: 5. CDR3 size: 14 residues. Per the germline V gene, CDR1 is SGDLS and CDR2 is YYNGEE. The CDR3 DNA reads TGTGCCAGCAGCCCCCAGGGGGCAGACTATGGCTACACCTTC. It encodes CASSPQGADYGYTF. The variable domain in full, with the rest retrieved from reference TRBV9 and TRBJ1-2, is DSGVTQTPKHLITATGQRVTLRCSPRSGDLSVYWYQQSLDQGLQFLIQYYNGEERAKGNILERFSAQQFPDLHSELNLSSLELGDSALYFCASSPQGADYGYTFGSGTRLTVV.

This clone has only a few counts. Other DNA sequences of this sample code for an identical CDR3. The chain is built from TRBV28 and TRBJ1-2, with a possible D match to TRBD1 (6 bases). This CDR3 is 15 amino acids long. The germline CDR1 and CDR2 sequences are MDHEN and SYDVKM. Trimming stripped 1 base from V and 2 bases from J, with 11 bases between. The CDR3 DNA reads TGTGCCAGCAGTTTATCAGGGGAGGGGAACTATGGCTACACCTTC. This codes for CASSLSGEGNYGYTF.